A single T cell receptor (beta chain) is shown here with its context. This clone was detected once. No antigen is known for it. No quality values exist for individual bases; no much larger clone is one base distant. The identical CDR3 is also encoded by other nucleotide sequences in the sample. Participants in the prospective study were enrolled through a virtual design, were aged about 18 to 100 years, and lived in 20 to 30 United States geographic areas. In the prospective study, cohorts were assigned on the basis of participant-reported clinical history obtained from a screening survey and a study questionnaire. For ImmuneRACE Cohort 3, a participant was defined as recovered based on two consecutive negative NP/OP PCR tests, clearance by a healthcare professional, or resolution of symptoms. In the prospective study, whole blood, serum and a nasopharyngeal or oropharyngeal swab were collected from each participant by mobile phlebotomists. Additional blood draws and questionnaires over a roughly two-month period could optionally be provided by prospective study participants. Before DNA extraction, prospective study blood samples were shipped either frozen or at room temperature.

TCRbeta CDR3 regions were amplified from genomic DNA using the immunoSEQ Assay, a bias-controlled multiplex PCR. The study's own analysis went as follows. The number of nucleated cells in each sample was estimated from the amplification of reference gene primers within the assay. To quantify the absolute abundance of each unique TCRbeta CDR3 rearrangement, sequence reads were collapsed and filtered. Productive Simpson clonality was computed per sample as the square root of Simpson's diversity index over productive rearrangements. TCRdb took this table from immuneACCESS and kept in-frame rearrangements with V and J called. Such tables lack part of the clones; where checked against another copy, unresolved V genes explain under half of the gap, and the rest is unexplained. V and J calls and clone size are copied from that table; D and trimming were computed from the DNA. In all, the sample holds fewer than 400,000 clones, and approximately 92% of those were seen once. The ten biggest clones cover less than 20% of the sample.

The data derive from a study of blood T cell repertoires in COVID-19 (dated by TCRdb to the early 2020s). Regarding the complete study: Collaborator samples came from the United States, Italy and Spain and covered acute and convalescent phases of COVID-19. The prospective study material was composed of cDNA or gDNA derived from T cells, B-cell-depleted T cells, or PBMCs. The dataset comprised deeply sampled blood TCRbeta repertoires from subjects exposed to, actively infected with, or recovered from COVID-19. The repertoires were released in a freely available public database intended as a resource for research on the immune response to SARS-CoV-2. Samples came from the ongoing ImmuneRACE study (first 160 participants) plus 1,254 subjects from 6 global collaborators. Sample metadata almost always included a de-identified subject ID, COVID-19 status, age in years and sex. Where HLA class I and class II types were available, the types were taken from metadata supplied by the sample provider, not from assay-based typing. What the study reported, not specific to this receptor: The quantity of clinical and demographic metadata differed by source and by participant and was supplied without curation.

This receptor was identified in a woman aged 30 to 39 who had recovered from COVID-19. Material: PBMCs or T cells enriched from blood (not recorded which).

Here the CDR3 is given as CAWSTGDYGYTF. The DNA reads TGTGCCTGGAGTACGGGAGACTATGGCTACACCTTC. Recombination joined TRBV30 with TRBJ1-2, with an unclear D gene assignment. As encoded in the germline V gene (reference sequence), CDR1 is GTSNPN while CDR2 is SVGIG. V is pared back by 2 bases and J by 3 bases, with 7 bases lying between the germline termini. The CDR3 runs 12 amino acids, cysteine and phenylalanine included. The read is trimmed to its CDR3 DNA, 36 bases read in frame from base 1.